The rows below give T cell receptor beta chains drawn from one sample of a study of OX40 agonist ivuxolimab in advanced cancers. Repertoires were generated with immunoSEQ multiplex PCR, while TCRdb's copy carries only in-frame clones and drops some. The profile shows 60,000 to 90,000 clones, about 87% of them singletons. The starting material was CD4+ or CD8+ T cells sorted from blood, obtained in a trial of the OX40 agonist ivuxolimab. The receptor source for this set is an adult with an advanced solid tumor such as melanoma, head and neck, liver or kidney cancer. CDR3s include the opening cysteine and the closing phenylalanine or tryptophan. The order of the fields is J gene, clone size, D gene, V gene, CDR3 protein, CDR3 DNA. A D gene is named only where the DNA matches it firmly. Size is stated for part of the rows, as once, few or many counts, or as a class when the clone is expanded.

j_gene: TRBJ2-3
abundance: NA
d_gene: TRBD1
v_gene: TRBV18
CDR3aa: CASSPTGGGTDTQYF
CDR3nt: TGTGCCAGCTCTCCTACAGGGGGCGGCACAGATACGCAGTATTTT

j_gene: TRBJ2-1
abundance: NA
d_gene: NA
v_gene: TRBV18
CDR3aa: CASSPLANYNEQFF
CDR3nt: TGTGCCAGCTCACCGCTAGCAAACTACAATGAGCAGTTCTTC

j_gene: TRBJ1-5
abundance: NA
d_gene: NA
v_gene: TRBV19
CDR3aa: CASSDRWGRDQPQHF
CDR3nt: TGTGCCAGTTCAGACAGGTGGGGAAGGGATCAGCCCCAGCATTTT

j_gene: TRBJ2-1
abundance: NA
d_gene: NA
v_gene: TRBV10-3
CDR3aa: CAISRGSTLYNEQFF
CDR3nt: TGTGCCATCAGTCGGGGGAGCACACTGTACAATGAGCAGTTCTTC

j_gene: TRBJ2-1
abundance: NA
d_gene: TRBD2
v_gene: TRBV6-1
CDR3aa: CASSGTSSSYNEQFF
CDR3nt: TGTGCCAGCAGTGGGACTAGCAGCTCCTACAATGAGCAGTTCTTC

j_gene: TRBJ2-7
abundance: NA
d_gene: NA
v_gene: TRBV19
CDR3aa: CASSIAASESYEQYF
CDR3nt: TGTGCCAGTAGTATAGCGGCCAGCGAGTCCTACGAGCAGTACTTC

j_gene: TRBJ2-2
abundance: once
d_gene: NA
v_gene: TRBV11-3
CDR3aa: CASSTRNTGELFF
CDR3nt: TGTGCCAGCAGCACCAGGAACACCGGGGAGCTGTTTTTT

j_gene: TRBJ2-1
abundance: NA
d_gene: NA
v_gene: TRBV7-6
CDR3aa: CASSLGVGLHNEQFF
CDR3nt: TGTGCCAGCAGCTTAGGTGTCGGACTTCACAATGAGCAGTTCTTC

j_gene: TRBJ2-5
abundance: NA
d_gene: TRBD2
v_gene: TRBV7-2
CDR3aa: CASSFSSGRGPETQYF
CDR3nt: TGTGCCAGCAGCTTTAGTAGCGGGAGGGGCCCAGAGACCCAGTACTTC

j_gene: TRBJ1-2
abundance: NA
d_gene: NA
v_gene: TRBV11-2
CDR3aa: CASSWGRVGGYTF
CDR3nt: TGTGCCAGCAGCTGGGGCAGGGTGGGAGGCTACACCTTC

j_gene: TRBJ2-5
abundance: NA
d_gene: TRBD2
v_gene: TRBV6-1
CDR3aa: CASRDSGGAVETQYF
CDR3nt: TGTGCCAGCAGAGATAGCGGGGGGGCCGTGGAGACCCAGTACTTC

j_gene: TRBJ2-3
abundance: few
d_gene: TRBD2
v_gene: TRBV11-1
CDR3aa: CASSLGLAGDTDTQYF
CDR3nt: TGTGCCAGCAGCTTAGGACTAGCGGGGGACACAGATACGCAGTATTTT

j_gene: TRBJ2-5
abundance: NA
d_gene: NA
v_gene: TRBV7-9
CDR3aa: CASSLGGIGQETQYF
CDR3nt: TGTGCCAGCAGCTTAGGGGGGATAGGCCAAGAGACCCAGTACTTC

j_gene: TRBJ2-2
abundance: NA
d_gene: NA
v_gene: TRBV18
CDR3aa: CASSPSQLNTGELFF
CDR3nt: TGTGCCAGCTCACCATCACAGCTGAACACCGGGGAGCTGTTTTTT

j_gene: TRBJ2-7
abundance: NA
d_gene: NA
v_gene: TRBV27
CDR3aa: CASSLFRTAPWEQYF
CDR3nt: TGTGCCAGCAGTTTATTTCGGACAGCACCGTGGGAGCAGTACTTC

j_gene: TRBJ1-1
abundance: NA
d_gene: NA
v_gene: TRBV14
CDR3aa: CASSQDRVTEAFF
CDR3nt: TGTGCCAGCAGCCAAGATAGGGTGACTGAAGCTTTCTTT

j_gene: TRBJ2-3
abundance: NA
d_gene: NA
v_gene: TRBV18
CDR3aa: CASSPRAGSTDTQYF
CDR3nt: TGTGCCAGCTCCCCCCGGGCGGGGAGCACAGATACGCAGTATTTT

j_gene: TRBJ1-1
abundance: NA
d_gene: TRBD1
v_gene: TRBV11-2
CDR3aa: CASRHIRDRGRNTEAFF
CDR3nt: TGTGCCAGCAGGCATATTCGGGACAGGGGTAGGAACACTGAAGCTTTCTTT

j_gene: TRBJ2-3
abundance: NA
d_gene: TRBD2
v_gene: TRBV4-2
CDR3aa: CASSQDPGTSGRSTDTQYF
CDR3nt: TGTGCCAGCAGCCAAGACCCCGGGACTAGCGGGAGAAGCACAGATACGCAGTATTTT

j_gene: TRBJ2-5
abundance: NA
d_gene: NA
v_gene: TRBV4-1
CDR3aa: CASSPLGWNETQYF
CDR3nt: TGCGCCAGCAGCCCCTTGGGGTGGAATGAGACCCAGTACTTC

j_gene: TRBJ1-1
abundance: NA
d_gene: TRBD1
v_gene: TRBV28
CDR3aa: CASSPWDSLAEKAEAFF
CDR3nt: TGTGCCAGCAGTCCGTGGGACAGTTTGGCAGAAAAGGCTGAAGCTTTCTTT

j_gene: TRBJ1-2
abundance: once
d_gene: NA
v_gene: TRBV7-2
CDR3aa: CASNPAGGPNYGYTF
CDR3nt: TGTGCCAGCAACCCCGCGGGGGGGCCTAACTATGGCTACACCTTC

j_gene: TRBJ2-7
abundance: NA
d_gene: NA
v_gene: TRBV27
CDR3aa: CASSSPLRRGGEQYF
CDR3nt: TGTGCCAGCAGTTCCCCCCTAAGAAGGGGAGGCGAGCAGTACTTC

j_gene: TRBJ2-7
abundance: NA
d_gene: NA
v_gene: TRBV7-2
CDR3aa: CASSLAGGPGEQYF
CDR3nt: TGTGCCAGCAGCTTAGCGGGGGGGCCCGGGGAGCAGTACTTC

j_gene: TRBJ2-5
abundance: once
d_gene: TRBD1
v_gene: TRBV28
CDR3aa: CASSSYRDRGPGAQYF
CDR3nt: TGTGCCAGCAGTTCTTACCGGGACAGGGGGCCGGGGGCCCAGTACTTC

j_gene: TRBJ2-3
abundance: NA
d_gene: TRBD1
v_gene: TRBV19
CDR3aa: CASSKQGSTDTQYF
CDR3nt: TGTGCCAGTAGTAAACAGGGGAGCACAGATACGCAGTATTTT

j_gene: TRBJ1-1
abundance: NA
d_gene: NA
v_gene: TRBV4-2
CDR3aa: CASSQEIRGLNTEAFF
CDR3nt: TGTGCCAGCAGCCAAGAGATCAGGGGACTAAACACTGAAGCTTTCTTT

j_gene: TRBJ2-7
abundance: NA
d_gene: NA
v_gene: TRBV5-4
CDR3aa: CASSLPGTLEPYEQYF
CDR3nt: TGTGCCAGCAGCTTGCCAGGGACATTGGAGCCCTACGAGCAGTACTTC

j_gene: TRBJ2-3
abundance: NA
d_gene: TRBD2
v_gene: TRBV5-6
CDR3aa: CASSLVGGGAADTQYF
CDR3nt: TGTGCCAGCAGCTTGGTCGGCGGGGGGGCAGCAGATACGCAGTATTTT

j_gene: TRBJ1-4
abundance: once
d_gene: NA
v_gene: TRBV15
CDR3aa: CATSRLLGTNEKLFF
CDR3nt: TGTGCCACCAGCAGACTTTTAGGAACTAATGAAAAACTGTTTTTT

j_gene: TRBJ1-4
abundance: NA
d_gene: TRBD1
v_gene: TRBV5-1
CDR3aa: CASSDDRGNEKLFF
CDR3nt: TGCGCCAGCAGCGACGACAGGGGGAATGAAAAACTGTTTTTT

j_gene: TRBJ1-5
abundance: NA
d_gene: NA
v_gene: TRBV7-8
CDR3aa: CASSFTGPNQPQHF
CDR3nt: TGTGCCAGCAGCTTCACAGGGCCCAATCAGCCCCAGCATTTT

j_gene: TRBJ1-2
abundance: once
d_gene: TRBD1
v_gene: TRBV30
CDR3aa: CAWSVGDSNYGYTF
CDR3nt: TGTGCCTGGAGTGTCGGGGACAGCAACTATGGCTACACCTTC

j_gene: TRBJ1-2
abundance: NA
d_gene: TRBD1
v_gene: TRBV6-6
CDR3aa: CASSLPGQSYTF
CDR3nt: TGTGCCAGCAGTTTACCGGGACAGTCCTACACCTTC

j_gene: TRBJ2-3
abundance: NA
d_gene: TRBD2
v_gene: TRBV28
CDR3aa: CTRGEGAGTSNTDTQGLQYF
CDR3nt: TGTACCCGAGGCGAGGGGGCCGGGACTAGCAACACAGATACGCAGGGATTGCAGTATTTT

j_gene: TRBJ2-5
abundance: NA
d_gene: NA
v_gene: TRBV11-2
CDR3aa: CASSLGRKETQYF
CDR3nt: TGTGCCAGCAGCTTAGGGAGAAAGGAGACCCAGTACTTC

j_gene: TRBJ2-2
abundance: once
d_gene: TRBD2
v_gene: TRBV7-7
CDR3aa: CASSYSGRNTGELFF
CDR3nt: TGTGCCAGCAGCTATAGCGGGAGGAACACCGGGGAGCTGTTTTTT

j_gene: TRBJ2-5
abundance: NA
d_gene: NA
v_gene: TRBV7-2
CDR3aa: CASGIGQETQYF
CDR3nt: TGTGCCAGCGGTATTGGGCAAGAGACCCAGTACTTC

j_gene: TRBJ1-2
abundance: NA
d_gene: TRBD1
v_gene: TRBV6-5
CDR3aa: CASKGQDWSGYTF
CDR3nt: TGTGCCAGCAAGGGACAGGATTGGTCTGGCTACACCTTC

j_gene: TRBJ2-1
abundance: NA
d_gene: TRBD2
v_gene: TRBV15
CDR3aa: CATSRGKSGGLYNEQFF
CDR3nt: TGTGCCACCAGCAGAGGAAAAAGCGGGGGGCTCTACAATGAGCAGTTCTTC

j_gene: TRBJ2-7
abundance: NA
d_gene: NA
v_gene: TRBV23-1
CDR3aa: CASQNRSRGSYEQYF
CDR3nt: TGCGCCAGCCAAAATAGGAGCAGGGGCTCCTACGAGCAGTACTTC

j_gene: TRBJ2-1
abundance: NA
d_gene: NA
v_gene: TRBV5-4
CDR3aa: CASSLLGMNEQFF
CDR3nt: TGTGCCAGCAGCTTGTTGGGGATGAATGAGCAGTTCTTC